A single sample gave rise to the 17 T cell receptor beta chains below, sequenced in a study of spatial heterogeneity in lung cancer. Sample time point: blood at routine non-recurrence follow-up after resection. TCRdb recomputed calls from the 5' RACE reads with MiXCR, one row per CDR3 protein. The table shows tens of thousands of distinct CDR3 sequences, with under 11% occurring only once. The source material was PBMCs, sampled at follow-up. These receptors were obtained from a female donor with early-stage non-small cell lung cancer.

This clonotype showed up many times. CDR3 bases: TGCAGCGTCTCCATGACAGCGTCAAACACTGAAGCTTTCTTT. It yields the protein CSVSMTASNTEAFF. The rearrangement uses TRBV29-1 and TRBJ1-1, with a weak D call TRBD1 (5 bases). Trimming stripped 6 bases from V and 2 bases from J, with 16 bases between. CDR3 length equals 14 residues. CDR1 and CDR2 (germline): SQVTM, ANQGSEA.

This clonotype was recorded at least ten times. CDR3 sequence: CASRPWGRDEQYF. In DNA, the CDR3 is TGTGCCAGCCGCCCTTGGGGGCGAGACGAGCAGTACTTC. The chain joins TRBV28 to TRBJ2-7; possible D gene TRBD1, 6 bases. Germline V gives CDR1 MDHEN, CDR2 SYDVKM. CDR3 length: 13 amino acids. Trimming pared 8 bases from V and 5 bases from J, leaving 16 bases between.

This rearrangement joins TRBV7-2 to TRBJ1-1; a weak D match, TRBD1 (5 bases). V was pared by 4 bases and J by 5 bases, with 11 bases between. The CDR3 contains 13 residues. In germline, CDR1 is SGHTA, CDR2 FQGNSA. The DNA of the CDR3 is TGTGCCAGCAGCTGGGGACGGAAGACTGAAGCTTTCTTT. Its protein product is CASSWGRKTEAFF. Filled out from reference TRBV7-2 and TRBJ1-1, the complete variable domain reads GAGVSQSPSNKVTEKGKDVELRCDPISGHTALYWYRQSLGQGLEFLIYFQGNSAPDKSGLPSDRFSAERTGGSVSTLTIQRTQQEDSAVYLCASSWGRKTEAFFGQGTRLTVV.

By sample fraction, this clonotype is medium-sized. The J gene is TRBJ2-1, the V gene TRBV20-1, with D unresolved. Trimming pared 5 bases from V and 5 bases from J, leaving 4 bases between. The CDR3 length is 10 residues. Germline V gene lookup returns CDR1 DFQATT and CDR2 SNEGSKA (reference sequence). CDR3 amino acids: CSAGDNEQFF. The CDR3 region has the DNA TGCAGTGCTGGGGACAATGAGCAGTTCTTC.

This chain uses TRBV2 with TRBJ2-3; 8 bases are a match to TRBD2. V shed 1 base and J 2 bases; nucleotides not matched to a gene: 2. CDR1 and CDR2 (germline): SNHLY, FYNNEI. The CDR3 covers 15 residues. CDR3 region: CASSEGRGATDTQYF. CDR3 in DNA: TGTGCCAGCAGTGAAGGGCGGGGGGCCACAGATACGCAGTATTTT.

The rearrangement links TRBV6-2 or TRBV6-3 to TRBJ2-1, with TRBD2 matching 9 bases. V lost 1 base, J lost 13 bases, and 8 bases stayed unmatched. This CDR3 has 14 residues. Germline CDR1 is MNHEY and CDR2 is SVGEGT. DNA for the CDR3: TGTGCCAGCAGTTACTTATCTAGCGGGGACGCCCAGTTCTTC. It codes for CASSYLSSGDAQFF.

In this sample, this clonotype turned up many times. The rearrangement uses TRBV5-1 and TRBJ2-1, with D possibly TRBD1 on 5 matching bases. Germline CDR1 is SGHRS and CDR2 is YFSETQ. Trimming pared 3 bases from V and 0 bases from J, leaving 10 bases between. CDR3 size: 15 residues. The CDR3 nucleotides read TGCGCCAGCAGCTCAACAGGTCTCTCCTACAATGAGCAGTTCTTC. It translates to CASSSTGLSYNEQFF.

This clonotype was picked up many times. The chain joins TRBV5-1 to TRBJ1-6; 8 bases agree with TRBD1. The CDR3 has 16 amino acids. V shed 2 bases, J shed 6 bases, and the junction held 7 bases outside the gene matches. In germline, CDR1 is SGHRS, CDR2 YFSETQ. The DNA for the CDR3 is TGCGCCAGCAGCTTCTCGACAGGGGATTGTAATTCACCCCTCCACTTT. It translates to CASSFSTGDCNSPLHF.

A note on this clonotype: A read error may explain this, as a much larger clone is one base away. This chain links TRBV19 with TRBJ2-5; D is unclear. Germline V gene data show CDR1 as LNHDA and CDR2 as SQIVND (reference sequence). The CDR3 is made up of 11 amino acids. The CDR3: CVSRVQETQYF. In DNA, the CDR3 is TGTGTCAGTAGAGTCCAAGAGACCCAGTACTTC.

This chain links TRBV7-3 with TRBJ2-5; 10 bases align to TRBD2. Germline assignment: CDR1 SGHTA and CDR2 FQGTGA. The ends lost 5 bases at V and 2 bases at J; junction bases unmatched: 5. CDR3 length equals 15 residues. The DNA for the CDR3 is TGTGCCAGCAGCATTAGCGGGGGGCGACAAGAGACCCAGTACTTC. Its protein is CASSISGGRQETQYF. Using reference TRBV7-3 and TRBJ2-5 for the parts outside the CDR3, the full variable domain is GAGVSQTPSNKVTEKGKYVELRCDPISGHTALYWYRQSLGQGPEFLIYFQGTGAADDSGLPNDRFFAVRPEGSVSTLKIQRTERGDSAVYLCASSISGGRQETQYFGPGTRLLVL.

This clonotype was seen repeatedly, ten times or more. J is TRBJ1-5 and V is TRBV30, with 8 bases fitting TRBD1. The CDR3 is 14 residues long. Per the germline V gene, CDR1 is GTSNPN and CDR2 is SVGIG (reference sequence). Trimming removed 5 bases from V and 6 bases from J; junction bases left unmatched: 9. The CDR3 here is CAWEQNRGSQPQHF. CDR3 sequence (DNA): TGTGCCTGGGAACAGAACAGGGGGTCTCAGCCCCAGCATTTT.

This clonotype was observed many times. The chain uses TRBV2 and TRBJ1-4; D not resolved. V was pared by 5 bases and J by 0 bases, with 10 bases between. CDR3 length equals 15 residues. The germline gives CDR1 SNHLY, CDR2 FYNNEI. The CDR3 DNA sequence: TGTGCCAGCAGTCCAAGGGAGGCAACTAATGAAAAACTGTTTTTT. Its protein product is CASSPREATNEKLFF.

This clonotype was seen many times. CDR3: CATRPPQDYEQYF. CDR3 bases: TGTGCCACCCGACCTCCGCAGGATTACGAGCAGTACTTC. The V and J genes are TRBV7-8 and TRBJ2-7; D remains ambiguous. From germline, CDR1 is SGHVS and CDR2 FQNEAQ. This CDR3 is built from 13 residues. V was clipped by 10 bases and J by 4 bases, with 17 bases between them.

This clonotype was picked up many times. The chain has TRBV5-1 and TRBJ2-1; 11 positions match TRBD2. The CDR3 is 15 residues long. Germline V gives CDR1 SGHRS, CDR2 YFSETQ. Trimming at V came to 4 bases and at J to 4 bases, leaving 4 bases not matched to a gene. CDR3 amino acids: CASSDGTSGYNEQFF. DNA of the CDR3: TGCGCCAGCAGCGACGGGACTAGCGGTTACAATGAGCAGTTCTTC.

The chain combines TRBV29-1 with TRBJ2-1; TRBD1 matches 8 bases. Per the germline V gene, CDR1 is SQVTM and CDR2 is ANQGSEA. V lost 2 bases and J lost 8; bases outside the gene matches: 11. This CDR3 has 15 residues. CDR3 DNA sequence: TGCAGCGTTGAACATGCAGGGGGCTTTGGCGATGAGCAGTTCTTC. This gives the protein CSVEHAGGFGDEQFF.

This clonotype is medium-sized (0.01 to 0.1%). The chain recombines TRBV29-1 with TRBJ2-6; D uncertain. Germline CDR1 reads SQVTM; CDR2 reads ANQGSEA. V was pared by 5 bases and J by 0 bases, with 8 bases between. The CDR3 runs 14 residues. This CDR3 reads CSVPLSSGANVLTF. The CDR3 region has the DNA TGCAGCGTTCCACTAAGCTCTGGGGCCAACGTCCTGACTTTC.

This clonotype was detected many times. The rearrangement joins TRBV24-1 to TRBJ2-2, with unresolved D. The CDR3 length is 13 residues. V shed 4 bases and J shed 6 bases, with 8 bases lying between them. The germline gives CDR1 KGHDR, CDR2 SFDVKD. CDR3 DNA sequence: TGTGCCACCAGTGAGTGGACGGCCGGGGAGCTGTTTTTT. This sequence encodes CATSEWTAGELFF.